The 12 T cell receptor beta chains below come from one sample, sequenced in a study of persistence of HIV-infected CD4 T cells. The stimulus was an HIV-1 Gag 15-mer peptide pool, about 1 ug/peptide/mL. Sorted nonresponding memory CD4+ T cells were CD40L-negative, CD69-negative, CD45RO-high. Antigens for these TCRs are unknown. This was the immunoSEQ version 4 assay in survey mode. Profiling relied on immunoSEQ multiplex PCR, and the TCRdb table lists in-frame clones only, not all of them. The top ten clones hold roughly 5.6% of a sample with 35,000 or so clones, 70% to 90% of them seen once. Specimen: cultured CD4+ T cells from PBMCs, collected from a patient who received antiretroviral therapy. These TCRs come from an adult with HIV. The donor label of this sample is uncertain.

V usage is TRBV21-1 and J usage is TRBJ2-7; TRBD1, the table's D call, lacks a check against the DNA. TRBV21-1 is an annotated pseudogene. The CDR3 length is 17 residues. As DNA, the CDR3 is TGTGCCAGCAGCAAACCCACGGACAGGGCGATATCCTACGAGCAGTACTTC. Protein product: CASSKPTDRAISYEQYF.

This clone has a single count. This chain joins TRBV18 and TRBJ2-7, with no clear D. The CDR3 extends over 14 amino acids. The V end was cut by 2 bases, the J end by 2 bases, with 10 bases between. The germline gives CDR1 KGHSH, CDR2 LQKENI. CDR3 region: CASSPGVYPYEQYF. CDR3 bases: TGTGCCAGCTCACCAGGTGTATATCCCTACGAGCAGTACTTC.

This clone was counted a single time. This chain connects TRBV6-5 to TRBJ1-6; D is uncertain. Germline V CDR1 and CDR2: MNHEY, SVGAGI. The length of the CDR3 is 13 residues. V lost 7 bases and J lost 3, with 7 bases in between. Written as DNA, the CDR3 is TGTGCCAGCAAAAAGGGCTATAATTCACCCCTCCACTTT. Amino acid sequence: CASKKGYNSPLHF.

This chain's CDR3 is CASSELGRAYEQYF. As DNA, the CDR3 is TGTGCCAGTAGTGAGTTGGGCAGGGCCTACGAGCAGTACTTC. The chain uses TRBV19 and TRBJ2-7; a weak D match, TRBD1 (5 bases). The V end was cut by 5 bases, the J end by 2 bases, with 13 bases between. Germline loops: CDR1 LNHDA, CDR2 SQIVND (reference sequence). The CDR3 is 14 amino acids.

Turning to this clone: Because the CDR3's place on the DNA is in doubt, the DNA is left out and the CDR3 is given as listed by TCRdb. The gene calls are TRBV15 and TRBJ1-6. Germline V gives CDR1 LNHNV, CDR2 YYDKDF (reference sequence). The CDR3 adds up to 14 amino acids, both ends counted. CDR3 sequence reads: CATSRDEVAGGAHF.

CDR3 DNA sequence: TGTGCCAGCAGCTTAGAGGCAGGGGGCAACTCACCCCTCCACTTT. It translates to CASSLEAGGNSPLHF. The chain carries TRBV7-7 and TRBJ1-6, with 8 positions matching TRBD1. J was trimmed by 10 bases and V by 1 base; bases with no gene match: 6. CDR1 is SSHAT, CDR2 FNYEAQ, per germline (reference sequence). The CDR3 consists of 15 residues.

The rearrangement joins TRBV24-1 to TRBJ1-4, with 9 bases that match TRBD1. CDR1 is KGHDR and CDR2 is SFDVKD in the germline V gene. The CDR3 length is 13 residues. J gave up 7 bases and V 9 bases, and 5 bases lay outside the gene matches. The CDR3 DNA is TGTGCCACCTCCGGGACAGGGCGTGAAAAACTGTTTTTT. Protein product: CATSGTGREKLFF.

This rearrangement joins TRBV6-6 to TRBJ1-2, with D uncertain. CDR1 is MNHNY, CDR2 SVGAGI, per germline (reference sequence). There are 14 residues in the CDR3. Trimming shortened V by 4 bases and J by 1 base, and 10 bases separated the two germline ends. As DNA, the CDR3 is TGTGCCAGCAGTTTACGCCAGGTTAACTATGGCTACACCTTC. It codes for CASSLRQVNYGYTF.

This chain links TRBV2 with TRBJ1-5; 9 bases match TRBD1. The CDR3 length is 13 residues. Germline values: CDR1 SNHLY, CDR2 FYNNEI. V trimming: 6 bases; J trimming: 6 bases; junction bases outside the gene matches: 3. The CDR3 coding sequence is TGTGCCAGCAGCAGACAGGGGGGTCAGCCCCAGCATTTT. Protein sequence: CASSRQGGQPQHF. The whole variable domain, filled in from reference TRBV2 and TRBJ1-5, reads EPEVTQTPSHQVTQMGQEVILRCVPISNHLYFYWYRQILGQKVEFLVSFYNNEISEKSEIFDDQFSVERPDGSNFTLKIRSTKLEDSAMYFCASSRQGGQPQHFGDGTRLSIL.

V and J are TRBV19 and TRBJ2-4; TRBD1 aligns across 11 bases. Germline loops: CDR1 LNHDA, CDR2 SQIVND (reference sequence). This CDR3 is 17 amino acids long. V dropped 5 bases and J dropped 1; count of bases not matched to a gene: 7. The CDR3 here is CASSFGQGAGAKNIQYF. The CDR3, as DNA: TGTGCCAGTAGTTTCGGACAGGGGGCTGGGGCCAAAAACATTCAGTACTTC.

This clone was detected a few times. The chain combines TRBV28 with TRBJ1-5; D perhaps matches TRBD1 (5 bases). The CDR3 totals 13 residues. The germline CDR1 and CDR2 sequences are MDHEN and SYDVKM. V was clipped by 6 bases and J by 7 bases, with 13 bases between them. In DNA, the CDR3 is TGTGCCAGCAGGATCCAGGGTTCACAGCCCCAGCATTTT. Protein sequence: CASRIQGSQPQHF.

The gene calls are TRBV5-1 and TRBJ1-4, with D unresolved. CDR1 and CDR2 (germline): SGHRS, YFSETQ. This CDR3 has 15 residues. Trimming took 1 base from V and 0 from J, leaving 7 bases between them. CDR3 amino acids: CASSLTAPTNEKLFF. Written as DNA, the CDR3 is TGCGCCAGCAGCTTGACAGCCCCAACTAATGAAAAACTGTTTTTT.